These T cell receptor beta chains were read from a single sample in a study of T cells in Graves' hyperthyroidism and ophthalmopathy. Via MiXCR, TCRdb re-called the multiplex PCR reads, giving one row per CDR3 protein. The sample shows approximately 600,000 distinct CDR3 sequences, less than 25% of them seen only once. Sequencing input: blood. These receptors all come from a man aged 30 to 39 with Graves' ophthalmopathy. Each CDR3 is given with its conserved first and last residue. D genes are given only for firm matches. Only some rows state a clone size, as once, few, many or a class for expanded clones.

V gene,clone size,D gene,J gene,CDR3 DNA,CDR3 protein
TRBV15,many,.,TRBJ2-3,TGTGCCACCAGCAACCGGGAAGTTAACACAGATACGCAGTATTTT,CATSNREVNTDTQYF
TRBV6-1,.,.,TRBJ1-5,TGTGCCAGCAGAGAGGACAGTGCTAGCAATCAGCCCCAGCATTTT,CASREDSASNQPQHF
TRBV12-3/TRBV12-4,many,.,TRBJ2-5,TGTGCCAGCAGTTTACACGGGTTCGAGACCCAGTACTTC,CASSLHGFETQYF
TRBV2,many,.,TRBJ1-5,TGTGCCAGCGGTAACTTCGGGAACAATCAGCCCCAGCATTTT,CASGNFGNNQPQHF
TRBV7-9,.,.,TRBJ1-3,TGTGCCAGCAGCCGCATCGGGACCTCTGGAAACACCATATATTTT,CASSRIGTSGNTIYF
TRBV27,.,.,TRBJ2-1,TGTGCCAGCACTGCCAATACGGAAGAGCAGTTCTTC,CASTANTEEQFF
TRBV5-1,.,TRBD2,TRBJ2-1,TGCGCCAGCAGCCCCGGACTAGCGGAAGACAATGAGCAGTTCTTC,CASSPGLAEDNEQFF
TRBV11-3,few,TRBD2,TRBJ2-3,TGTGCCAGCAGCCTCGGGACTAGCGGGAGTGGGGCGCAGTATTTT,CASSLGTSGSGAQYF
TRBV3-1,.,.,TRBJ1-3,TGTGCCAGCAGCCCTTCCAACTCTGGAAACACCATATATTTT,CASSPSNSGNTIYF
TRBV7-9,.,.,TRBJ2-7,TGTGCCAGCAGCTTACCAGGGCAGTTCGAGCAGTACTTC,CASSLPGQFEQYF
TRBV18,many,.,TRBJ2-2,TGTGCCAGCTCACTACCCACCGGGGAGCTGTTTTTT,CASSLPTGELFF
TRBV6-1,.,.,TRBJ1-2,TGTGCCAGCAGCTCCGCGGACAGAATAAATGGCTACACCTTC,CASSSADRINGYTF
TRBV20-1,few,.,TRBJ2-1,TGCAGCTTGGGGGCCGCTGAGCAGTTCTTC,CSLGAAEQFF
TRBV6-1,.,.,TRBJ2-1,TGTGCCAGCAGACACACCTCGGACAGCGACAATGAGCAGTTCTTC,CASRHTSDSDNEQFF
TRBV3-1,many,.,TRBJ2-1,TGTGCCAGCAGCCAAGACAATAGGGGATGGAACAATGAGCAGTTCTTC,CASSQDNRGWNNEQFF
TRBV12-3/TRBV12-4,few,TRBD2,TRBJ2-2,TGTGCCAGCAGTTTAGGGACTAGCGGGAGAGGTGGCGGGGAGCTGTTTTTT,CASSLGTSGRGGGELFF
TRBV6-2/TRBV6-3,few,TRBD2,TRBJ2-2,TGTGCCAGCGACACAGGGACTAGCGGGGAAACCGGGGAGCTGTTTTTT,CASDTGTSGETGELFF
TRBV13,many,.,TRBJ1-1,TGTGCCAGCAGCTCCCTCGAGACTGAAGCTTTCTTT,CASSSLETEAFF
TRBV7-3,few,TRBD2,TRBJ2-1,TGTGCCAGCAGCGAAGCGGGAGGAGGCAATGAGCAGTTCTTC,CASSEAGGGNEQFF
TRBV27,.,.,TRBJ1-1,TGTGCCAGCAGCAAAGGACGGATTAACACTGAAGCTTTCTTT,CASSKGRINTEAFF
TRBV2,few,TRBD2,TRBJ2-1,TGTGCCAGCAGACTAGCGGGAGCCAGCAATGAGCAGTTCTTC,CASRLAGASNEQFF
TRBV29-1,few,.,TRBJ1-1,TGCAGCGTTGAGGCTGATACGACTGAAGCTTTCTTT,CSVEADTTEAFF
TRBV27,.,.,TRBJ2-7,TGTGCCAGCAGTAAGGAAGGCTCCTACGAGCAGTACTTC,CASSKEGSYEQYF
TRBV27,many,TRBD1,TRBJ2-7,TGTGCCAGCAGCAAAAGGACAGGGAATCACTACGAGCAGTACTTC,CASSKRTGNHYEQYF
TRBV20-1,.,TRBD2,TRBJ2-2,TGCAGTGCTAGAGACCTAGTTCTAGCGGGAGCGGACACCGGGGAGCTGTTTTTT,CSARDLVLAGADTGELFF
TRBV27,few,.,TRBJ2-1,TGTGCCAGCATGAGTGGCCTCAATGAGCAGTTCTTC,CASMSGLNEQFF
TRBV12-3/TRBV12-4,few,.,TRBJ2-6,TGTGCCAGCAGTTTAGGCTTGGCTGGGGCCAACGTCCTGACTTTC,CASSLGLAGANVLTF
TRBV12-3/TRBV12-4,many,TRBD1,TRBJ2-1,TGTGCCAGCAGTTTCGTCCAGGGGGTCAGCAATGAGCAGTTCTTC,CASSFVQGVSNEQFF
TRBV13,.,TRBD1,TRBJ1-4,TGTGCCAGCAGCTTGGCCGGGACAGCTAATGAAAAACTGTTTTTT,CASSLAGTANEKLFF
TRBV6-4,few,TRBD2,TRBJ2-1,TGTGCCAGCAGTGGGACTAGCGGAGGACACAATGAGCAGTTCTTC,CASSGTSGGHNEQFF
TRBV30,few,TRBD1,TRBJ2-2,TGTGCCTTGGACAGGGGAAACACCGGGGAGCTGTTTTTT,CALDRGNTGELFF
TRBV6-1,.,.,TRBJ2-3,TGTGCCAGCAGAAAACCCCTGACACGGAGAAGCACAGATACGCAGTATTTT,CASRKPLTRRSTDTQYF
TRBV20-1,few,.,TRBJ2-1,TGCAGTGCTAGCCCCAGCTATGAGCAGTTCTTC,CSASPSYEQFF
TRBV7-6,many,TRBD1,TRBJ1-1,TGTGCCAGCAGCTTAAGGGACAGGGGGCTGGGAACTGAAGCTTTCTTT,CASSLRDRGLGTEAFF
TRBV12-3/TRBV12-4,.,TRBD2,TRBJ2-1,TGTGCCAGCAGTTCCTCGGGGGGGGGCAAGGGGAATGAGCAGTTCTTC,CASSSSGGGKGNEQFF
TRBV9,few,.,TRBJ2-1,TGTGCCAGCAGCGTGAATCTAGCTCATAAGGGTGAGCAGTTCTTC,CASSVNLAHKGEQFF
TRBV5-1,many,.,TRBJ2-1,TGCGCCAGCAGCATCGGGACGGAGCAGTTCTTC,CASSIGTEQFF
TRBV4-1,.,TRBD1,TRBJ2-5,TGCGCCAGCAGCCCTACCGGGACAGGGAGTGAGACCCAGTACTTC,CASSPTGTGSETQYF
TRBV7-2,few,TRBD2,TRBJ2-1,TGTGCCAGCAGCTCTACTGCCGGGACTAGCGGGATGAATGAGCAGTTCTTC,CASSSTAGTSGMNEQFF
TRBV3-1,many,TRBD1,TRBJ1-4,TGTGCCAGCAGCCAAATACCGGGACAGGGTCTCGAAAAACTGTTTTTT,CASSQIPGQGLEKLFF
TRBV25-1,few,.,TRBJ1-6,TGTGCCAGCAGTGAAAAAGTCTCGGGGGATTCACCCCTCCACTTT,CASSEKVSGDSPLHF
TRBV10-3,many,.,TRBJ1-1,TGTGCCATCAGTGAGATTGGTATGGTAGCCACTGAAGCTTTCTTT,CAISEIGMVATEAFF
TRBV11-2,many,TRBD2,TRBJ2-7,TGTGCCAGCAGCCCTTTGACTAGCGGGAGGACCTACGAGCAGTACTTC,CASSPLTSGRTYEQYF
TRBV7-3,.,.,TRBJ2-6,TGTGCCAGCAGCTCCCAAGGGGCCAACGTCCTGACTTTC,CASSSQGANVLTF
TRBV18,.,TRBD1,TRBJ2-3,TGTGCCAGCTCACTGGGACAGGGAGATACAGATACGCAGTATTTT,CASSLGQGDTDTQYF
TRBV11-2,.,.,TRBJ1-3,TGTGCCAGCAGCCCGACCCCGGGCCAACCTAGAAACACCATATATTTT,CASSPTPGQPRNTIYF
TRBV30,many,.,TRBJ1-2,TGTGCCTGGAGTAGGGAGGCGTACAACTATGGCTACACCTTC,CAWSREAYNYGYTF
TRBV29-1,few,.,TRBJ1-1,TGCAGCGTTGAAGCGAGAGGGATGAACACTGAAGCTTTCTTT,CSVEARGMNTEAFF
TRBV19,once,.,TRBJ1-6,TGTGCCAGTAGGCCGACGGAATCCTATAATTCACCCCTCCACTTT,CASRPTESYNSPLHF
TRBV10-2,.,.,TRBJ1-5,TGCGCCAGCAGTATGGCGTATCAGCCCCAGCATTTT,CASSMAYQPQHF
TRBV3-1,many,TRBD1,TRBJ1-1,TGTGCCAGCAGCCAGACCTCAGGGGGAGATAACACTGAAGCTTTCTTT,CASSQTSGGDNTEAFF
TRBV28,many,TRBD1,TRBJ2-6,TGTGCCAGCAGTTTATCCGCAGGACAGGGGGCGCGGAACGTCCTGACTTTC,CASSLSAGQGARNVLTF
TRBV20-1,.,TRBD1,TRBJ2-2,TGCAGTGCCAGACAGGGAGAGACCGGGGAGCTGTTTTTT,CSARQGETGELFF
TRBV20-1,.,TRBD2,TRBJ2-3,TGCAGTGCTAGAGCCTACCATAGCGGGAGGGACACAGATACGCAGTATTTT,CSARAYHSGRDTDTQYF
TRBV6-1,many,.,TRBJ2-7,TGTGCCAGCAGTGAGGGGTTGCCCTCCTACGAGCAGTACTTC,CASSEGLPSYEQYF
TRBV27,many,TRBD2,TRBJ2-7,TGTGCCAGCAGTTCCGGACTAGCGGGAGTAGACGAGCAGTACTTC,CASSSGLAGVDEQYF
TRBV7-8,many,TRBD2,TRBJ2-1,TGTGCCAGCACCATAAAGGCCTCTGGCGGGAGGTCTCACAATGAGCAGTTCTTC,CASTIKASGGRSHNEQFF